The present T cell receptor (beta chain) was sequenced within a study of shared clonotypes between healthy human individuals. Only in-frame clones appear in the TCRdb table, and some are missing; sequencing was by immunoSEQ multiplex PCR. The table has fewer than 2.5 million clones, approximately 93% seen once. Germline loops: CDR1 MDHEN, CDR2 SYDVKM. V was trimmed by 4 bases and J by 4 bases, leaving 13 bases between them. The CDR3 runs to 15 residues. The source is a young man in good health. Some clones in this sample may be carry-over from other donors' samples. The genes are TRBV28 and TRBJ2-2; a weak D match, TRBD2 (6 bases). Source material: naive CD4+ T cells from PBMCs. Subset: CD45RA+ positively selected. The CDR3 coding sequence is TGTGCCAGCAGTTGGGGACTCCGGGGCACCGGGGAGCTGTTTTTT. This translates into CASSWGLRGTGELFF.